This is a list of T cell receptor beta chains from one sample in a study of blood T cell repertoires in COVID-19. TCRdb's copy holds only in-frame clones and misses some; the assay was immunoSEQ multiplex PCR. The data contain roughly 310,000 clones, 90% of them singletons. The sequenced material came from peripheral blood. Source of these receptors: a woman aged 30 to 39 with COVID-19, enrolled during active disease. CDR3s include the opening cysteine and the closing phenylalanine or tryptophan. Fields, in order: J gene, clone size, V gene, D gene, CDR3 protein, CDR3 DNA. A D gene is named only where the DNA matches it firmly. Rows give clone size only sometimes, using once, few, many, or a class for an expanded clone.

j_call: TRBJ2-1; clone_size: NA; v_call: TRBV10-1; d_call: TRBD2; cdr3_aa: CASKPIAGDYNEQFF; cdr3_nt: TGCGCCAGCAAACCCATAGCGGGAGACTACAATGAGCAGTTCTTC
j_call: TRBJ1-5; clone_size: NA; v_call: TRBV2; d_call: TRBD1; cdr3_aa: CASRGQVISQPQHF; cdr3_nt: TGTGCCAGCAGGGGACAGGTGATCAGTCAGCCCCAGCATTTT
j_call: TRBJ2-4; clone_size: NA; v_call: TRBV5-4; d_call: TRBD1; cdr3_aa: CASSLWTGEAKNIQYF; cdr3_nt: TGTGCCAGCAGCTTATGGACAGGGGAGGCCAAAAACATTCAGTACTTC
j_call: TRBJ1-1; clone_size: NA; v_call: TRBV27; d_call: TRBD1; cdr3_aa: CASSDRGVVGEAFF; cdr3_nt: TGTGCCAGCAGTGACAGGGGGGTGGTTGGGGAAGCTTTCTTT
j_call: TRBJ2-3; clone_size: NA; v_call: TRBV19; d_call: NA; cdr3_aa: CASSLMTPRDTQYF; cdr3_nt: TGTGCCAGTAGTCTCATGACCCCGCGGGATACGCAGTATTTT
j_call: TRBJ2-7; clone_size: NA; v_call: TRBV14; d_call: TRBD1; cdr3_aa: CASSQDRWGQGDYEQYF; cdr3_nt: TGTGCCAGCAGCCAAGATCGATGGGGACAGGGGGACTACGAGCAGTACTTC
j_call: TRBJ1-1; clone_size: NA; v_call: TRBV12-3/TRBV12-4; d_call: NA; cdr3_aa: CASSFMGGTEAFF; cdr3_nt: TGTGCCAGCAGTTTTATGGGGGGCACTGAAGCTTTCTTT
j_call: TRBJ1-3; clone_size: few; v_call: TRBV19; d_call: TRBD1; cdr3_aa: CASSMTGGTGTIYF; cdr3_nt: TGTGCCAGCTCGATGACAGGGGGAACCGGCACCATATATTTT
j_call: TRBJ2-7; clone_size: NA; v_call: TRBV21-1; d_call: NA; cdr3_aa: CASYATAQGTYEQYF; cdr3_nt: TGTGCCAGCTATGCAACGGCACAGGGGACCTACGAGCAGTACTTC
j_call: TRBJ2-7; clone_size: once; v_call: TRBV19; d_call: TRBD1; cdr3_aa: CASSFTGASYEQYF; cdr3_nt: TGTGCCAGTAGTTTCACAGGGGCTTCCTACGAGCAGTACTTC
j_call: TRBJ2-1; clone_size: NA; v_call: TRBV11-2; d_call: TRBD2; cdr3_aa: CASSSLSGIGLNEQFF; cdr3_nt: TGTGCCAGCAGCTCCCTTAGCGGGATCGGACTCAATGAGCAGTTCTTC
j_call: TRBJ1-5; clone_size: NA; v_call: TRBV5-4; d_call: TRBD1; cdr3_aa: CASSRDRNQPQHF; cdr3_nt: TGTGCCAGCAGCCGGGACAGAAATCAGCCCCAGCATTTT
j_call: TRBJ1-6; clone_size: NA; v_call: TRBV7-9; d_call: TRBD1; cdr3_aa: CASSLEGQGASPLHF; cdr3_nt: TGTGCCAGCAGCTTAGAGGGACAGGGGGCCTCACCCCTCCACTTT
j_call: TRBJ2-1; clone_size: NA; v_call: TRBV7-3; d_call: NA; cdr3_aa: CASRLQGNEQFF; cdr3_nt: TGTGCCAGCAGGTTACAGGGTAATGAGCAGTTCTTC
j_call: TRBJ2-6; clone_size: NA; v_call: TRBV9; d_call: NA; cdr3_aa: CASSVAGSGSGANVLTF; cdr3_nt: TGTGCCAGCAGCGTCGCCGGGAGTGGCTCTGGGGCCAACGTCCTGACTTTC
j_call: TRBJ1-6; clone_size: NA; v_call: TRBV7-9; d_call: NA; cdr3_aa: CAGSLDGNKSPLHF; cdr3_nt: TGTGCCGGCAGCTTAGACGGGAACAAGTCACCCCTCCACTTT
j_call: TRBJ1-3; clone_size: NA; v_call: TRBV10-3; d_call: NA; cdr3_aa: CAISDAGLGNTIYF; cdr3_nt: TGTGCCATCAGTGACGCAGGCCTGGGAAACACCATATATTTT
j_call: TRBJ1-2; clone_size: NA; v_call: TRBV21-1; d_call: NA; cdr3_aa: CASSKVGRPGANYGYTF; cdr3_nt: TGTGCCAGCAGCAAAGTGGGCAGACCGGGGGCTAACTATGGCTACACCTTC
j_call: TRBJ1-6; clone_size: once; v_call: TRBV27; d_call: NA; cdr3_aa: CASTRDLLSSYNSPLHF; cdr3_nt: TGTGCCAGCACCCGGGACTTATTGAGCTCCTATAATTCACCCCTCCACTTT
j_call: TRBJ1-1; clone_size: NA; v_call: TRBV19; d_call: TRBD1; cdr3_aa: CASSTQGDTEAFF; cdr3_nt: TGTGCCAGTAGTACGCAGGGGGACACTGAAGCTTTCTTT
j_call: TRBJ2-3; clone_size: NA; v_call: TRBV6-5; d_call: TRBD2; cdr3_aa: CASRKAGGGDTQYF; cdr3_nt: TGTGCCAGCAGGAAAGCGGGAGGTGGAGATACGCAGTATTTT
j_call: TRBJ2-7; clone_size: NA; v_call: TRBV19; d_call: TRBD1; cdr3_aa: CASSIVGTGSGYEQYF; cdr3_nt: TGTGCCAGTAGTATAGTCGGGACAGGGAGTGGGTACGAGCAGTACTTC
j_call: TRBJ2-1; clone_size: NA; v_call: TRBV4-1; d_call: NA; cdr3_aa: CASRQTISREQFF; cdr3_nt: TGCGCCAGCAGACAGACTATTAGCAGAGAGCAGTTCTTC
j_call: TRBJ2-2; clone_size: NA; v_call: TRBV18; d_call: NA; cdr3_aa: CASSPGQYTGELFF; cdr3_nt: TGTGCCAGCTCACCCGGACAGTACACCGGGGAGCTGTTTTTT
j_call: TRBJ2-1; clone_size: NA; v_call: TRBV5-1; d_call: TRBD1; cdr3_aa: CASSSGGILGGGSYNEQFF; cdr3_nt: TGCGCCAGCAGCTCAGGGGGAATCCTTGGGGGCGGCTCCTACAATGAGCAGTTCTTC
j_call: TRBJ1-5; clone_size: NA; v_call: TRBV28; d_call: NA; cdr3_aa: CASSLLHRVQPQHF; cdr3_nt: TGTGCCAGCAGTTTGTTGCACAGGGTTCAGCCCCAGCATTTT
j_call: TRBJ1-1; clone_size: NA; v_call: TRBV6-5; d_call: NA; cdr3_aa: CASSTPVGLITEAFF; cdr3_nt: TGTGCCAGCAGTACACCCGTGGGCTTGATCACTGAAGCTTTCTTT
j_call: TRBJ2-1; clone_size: NA; v_call: TRBV19; d_call: TRBD2; cdr3_aa: CASKLAGAYEQFF; cdr3_nt: TGTGCCAGTAAATTAGCGGGAGCATATGAGCAGTTCTTC